Here is one T cell receptor (beta chain) with its context. The target antigen is unknown. The data were obtained in a study of PD-1 blockade in classical Hodgkin lymphoma. Study observations and caveats: The CD4+ diversity rise by C4D1 was clearest in complete responders. Complete responders matched newly diagnosed patients in baseline diversity.

Libraries were prepared by immunoSEQ multiplex PCR; TCRdb keeps only in-frame clonotypes and omits some of them. The sample holds about 30,000 clones, about four fifths seen once. Time point in this sample: cycle 4 day 1 (C4D1), after less than seven weeks of nivolumab. All patients experienced relapse after autologous stem cell transplantation, and brentuximab vedotin exposure was variable. Best outcomes ranged across complete response, partial response and progressive disease. Per germline, CDR1 MNHNS and CDR2 SASEGT. The CDR3 sequence is 14 residues long. V was clipped by 6 bases and J by 4 bases; unmatched bases: 3.

The sequence was collected from a human donor with classical Hodgkin lymphoma. The rearrangement links TRBV6-1 to TRBJ2-1, with 10 bases fitting TRBD2. The sample consisted of peripheral blood mononuclear cells (PBMCs), taken before the fourth cycle of nivolumab. CDR3 loop: CASRASGGYNEQFF. CDR3 nucleotide sequence: TGTGCCAGCAGAGCTAGCGGGGGATACAATGAGCAGTTCTTC.